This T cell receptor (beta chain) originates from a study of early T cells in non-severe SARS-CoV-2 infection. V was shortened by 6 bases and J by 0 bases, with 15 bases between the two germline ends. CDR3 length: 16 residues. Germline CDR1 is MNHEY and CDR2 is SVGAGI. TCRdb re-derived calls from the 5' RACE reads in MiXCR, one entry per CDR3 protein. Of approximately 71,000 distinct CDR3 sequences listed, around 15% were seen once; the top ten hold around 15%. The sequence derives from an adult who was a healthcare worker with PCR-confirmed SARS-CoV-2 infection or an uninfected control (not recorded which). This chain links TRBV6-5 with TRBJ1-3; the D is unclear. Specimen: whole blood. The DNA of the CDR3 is TGTGCCAGCAGCCGTAACCAGTGGAGCTCTGGAAACACCATATATTTT. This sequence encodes CASSRNQWSSGNTIYF.